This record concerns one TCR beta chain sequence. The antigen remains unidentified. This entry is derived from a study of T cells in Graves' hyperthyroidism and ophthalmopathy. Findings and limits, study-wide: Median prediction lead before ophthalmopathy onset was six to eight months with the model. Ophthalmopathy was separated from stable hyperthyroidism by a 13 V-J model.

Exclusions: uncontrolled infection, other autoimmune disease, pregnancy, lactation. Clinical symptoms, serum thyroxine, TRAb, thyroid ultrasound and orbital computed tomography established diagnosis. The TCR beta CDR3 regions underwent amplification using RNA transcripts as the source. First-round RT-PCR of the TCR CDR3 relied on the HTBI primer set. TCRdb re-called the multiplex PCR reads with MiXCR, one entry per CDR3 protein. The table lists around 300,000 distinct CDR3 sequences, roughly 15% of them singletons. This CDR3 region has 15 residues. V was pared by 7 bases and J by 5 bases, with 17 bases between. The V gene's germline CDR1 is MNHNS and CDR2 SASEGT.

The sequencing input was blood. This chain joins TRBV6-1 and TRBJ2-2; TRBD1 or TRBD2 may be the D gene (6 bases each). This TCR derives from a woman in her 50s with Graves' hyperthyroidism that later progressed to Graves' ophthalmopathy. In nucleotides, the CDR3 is TGTGCCAGCAAACCTACAGGGAGGAGGACCGGGGAGCTGTTTTTT. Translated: CASKPTGRRTGELFF.